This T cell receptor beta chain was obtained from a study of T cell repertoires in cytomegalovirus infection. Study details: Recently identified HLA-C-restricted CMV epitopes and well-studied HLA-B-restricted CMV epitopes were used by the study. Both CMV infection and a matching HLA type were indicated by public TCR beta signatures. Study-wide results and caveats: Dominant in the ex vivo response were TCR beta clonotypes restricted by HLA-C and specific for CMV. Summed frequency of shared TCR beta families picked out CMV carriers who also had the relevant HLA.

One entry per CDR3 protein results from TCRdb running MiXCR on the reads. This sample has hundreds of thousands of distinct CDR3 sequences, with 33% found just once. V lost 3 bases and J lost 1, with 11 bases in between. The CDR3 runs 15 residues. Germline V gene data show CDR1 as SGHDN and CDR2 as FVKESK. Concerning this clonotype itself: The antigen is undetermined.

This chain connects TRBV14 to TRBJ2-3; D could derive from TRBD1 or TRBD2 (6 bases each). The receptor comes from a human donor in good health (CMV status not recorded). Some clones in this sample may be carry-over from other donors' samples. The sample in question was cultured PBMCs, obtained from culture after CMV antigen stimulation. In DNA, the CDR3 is TGTGCCAGCAGCCAGACTAGGGGGGGCACAGATACGCAGTATTTT. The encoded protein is CASSQTRGGTDTQYF.